The 19 T cell receptor beta chains in this list originate from one sample, sequenced in a study of T cells after yellow fever vaccination. TCRdb used MiXCR to reprocess the 5' RACE reads, holding one entry per CDR3 protein. Altogether around 250,000 distinct CDR3 sequences are present, 6% to 7.5% being singletons, with the ten largest covering over 0.65%. This specimen was CD4+ T cells sorted from PBMCs, taken 15 days after the yellow fever booster vaccination. Receptors were obtained from a man aged 25-45 years who received the YFV17D yellow fever vaccine.

This clonotype was seen a few times. V usage is TRBV30 and J usage is TRBJ2-1, with 13 bases lining up with TRBD2. Germline V gene data show CDR1 as GTSNPN and CDR2 as SVGIG (reference sequence). V shed 3 bases and J 4 bases; nucleotides not matched to a gene: 6. There are 16 residues in the CDR3. CDR3 amino acids: CAWRLGTSGKYNEQFF. In DNA, the CDR3 is TGTGCCTGGAGGTTGGGGACTAGCGGGAAATACAATGAGCAGTTCTTC.

This clonotype was picked up a small number of times. J is TRBJ1-6 and V is TRBV5-6; D is unresolved. The CDR3 runs 14 residues. Germline CDR1 reads SGHDT; CDR2 reads YYEEEE. The V end lost 2 bases, the J end lost 7 bases, and 10 bases lay between the germline ends. In nucleotides, the CDR3 is TGTGCCAGCAGCTTTACTCTCTCGAATTCACCCCTCCACTTT. Its protein product is CASSFTLSNSPLHF.

This clonotype was found many times. V usage is TRBV7-2 and J usage is TRBJ2-3; no firm D call. Germline CDR1 reads SGHTA; CDR2 reads FQGNSA. V dropped 5 bases and J dropped 0 bases, with 9 bases sitting between them. This CDR3 is 14 amino acids long. The chain's CDR3 is CASSRTVSTDTQYF. CDR3 sequence (DNA): TGTGCCAGCAGCCGTACAGTGAGCACAGATACGCAGTATTTT.

This clonotype was found many times. The chain has TRBV20-1 and TRBJ2-2; D is undetermined. The CDR3 extends over 13 amino acids. Trimming left V 2 bases short and J 3 bases short, with 7 bases between. Germline CDR1 is DFQATT and CDR2 is SNEGSKA (reference sequence). The CDR3 loop is CSARKAHTGELFF. CDR3 bases: TGCAGTGCTAGAAAGGCGCACACCGGGGAGCTGTTTTTT.

This clonotype was seen repeatedly, ten times or more. The chain recombines TRBV9 with TRBJ1-1, with D unclear. Germline CDR1 SGDLS, CDR2 YYNGEE. V was trimmed by 1 base and J by 5 bases, leaving 12 bases between them. The CDR3 has 14 amino acids. Here the CDR3 reads CASSVNSLRTEAFF. DNA for the CDR3: TGTGCCAGCAGCGTAAACAGCCTCAGGACTGAAGCTTTCTTT.

At least ten counts were recorded for this clonotype. The chain links TRBV24-1 to TRBJ2-3; 11 bases match TRBD2. The length of the CDR3 is 19 residues. The J segment lost 2 bases and the V segment lost 1 base, leaving 10 bases of the junction unmatched. CDR1 and CDR2 from the germline V gene are KGHDR and SFDVKD. The CDR3 sequence: CATSDLPPRLAGYTDTQYF. The CDR3 DNA is TGTGCCACCAGTGATTTACCACCTCGACTAGCGGGATACACAGATACGCAGTATTTT.

This clonotype was recorded a few times. This chain uses TRBV30 with TRBJ2-1, with D possibly called TRBD1 or TRBD2 (6 bases each). Germline V gene data show CDR1 as GTSNPN and CDR2 as SVGIG (reference sequence). Trimming stripped 0 bases from V and 7 bases from J, with 16 bases between. The CDR3 covers 15 residues. The CDR3 DNA reads as TGTGCCTGGAGTGTCGACCGCTGGGGGGCAAATGAGCAGTTCTTC. It encodes CAWSVDRWGANEQFF. The entire variable domain, with the rest obtained from reference TRBV30 and TRBJ2-1, is as follows: SQTIHQWPATLVQPVGSPLSLECTVEGTSNPNLYWYRQAAGRGLQLLFYSVGIGQISSEVPQNLSASRPQDRQFILSSKKLLLSDSGFYLCAWSVDRWGANEQFFGPGTRLTVL.

At least ten counts were recorded for this clonotype. The V gene is TRBV7-2, the J gene TRBJ2-4, with D uncertain. The CDR3 consists of 14 residues. Germline V CDR1 and CDR2: SGHTA, FQGNSA. V gave up 4 bases and J gave up 8 bases, with 15 bases separating them. In DNA, the CDR3 is TGTGCCAGCAGCTCGAGATTTACAGAGGACATTCAGTACTTC. Residues: CASSSRFTEDIQYF.

The chain is built from TRBV10-2 and TRBJ1-4, with TRBD1 as a possible D gene (5 bases). CDR1 is WSHSY and CDR2 is SAAADI in the germline V gene. The CDR3 covers 15 residues. V lost 6 bases and J lost 5, with 16 bases in between. CDR3 protein: CASSTGTGLNEKLFF. CDR3 in DNA: TGCGCCAGCAGCACCGGGACCGGGCTGAATGAAAAACTGTTTTTT.

This clonotype was recorded at least ten times. V gene TRBV25-1 combines with J gene TRBJ2-7; D may be TRBD2 (6 bases). The CDR3 is 15 amino acids. Between the trimmed V and J ends, which lost 5 bases and 3 bases, there was a span of 17 bases. Germline V gene lookup returns CDR1 MGHDK and CDR2 SYGVNS. The CDR3 here is CASSPGGRRNYEQYF. The CDR3 DNA reads as TGTGCCAGCAGTCCCGGGGGACGGAGGAACTACGAGCAGTACTTC.

The gene calls are TRBV20-1 and TRBJ2-5; tentatively, D is TRBD1 (6 bases). Trimming stripped 6 bases from V and 6 bases from J, with 23 bases between. The CDR3 contains 15 residues. The germline V gene has CDR1 DFQATT and CDR2 SNEGSKA (reference sequence). CDR3 nucleotide sequence: TGCAGTGCCGTAGGGGTTACCACAGGGAGCCAGACCCAGTACTTC. Its protein product is CSAVGVTTGSQTQYF.

This clonotype was seen a few times. The J gene is TRBJ2-6, the V gene TRBV30, with D tentatively TRBD2 (6 bases). CDR1 and CDR2 (germline): GTSNPN, SVGIG (reference sequence). Trimming took off 1 base at V and 15 bases at J, with 16 bases between the two ends. The CDR3 is 13 residues long. CDR3 coding DNA: TGTGCCTGGAGTGGATTTTCGGAGGGAGCCCTGACTTTC. It encodes CAWSGFSEGALTF.

This clonotype was found many times. This sequence joins TRBV28 and TRBJ2-4; D is undetermined. V was shortened by 10 bases and J by 1 base, with 11 bases between the two germline ends. The CDR3 has 13 amino acids. Germline-derived CDR1 and CDR2 are MDHEN and SYDVKM. Here the CDR3 DNA reads TGTGCCACGTATCACTCCGCCAAAAACATTCAGTACTTC. It codes for CATYHSAKNIQYF.

This clonotype occurred a few times. The rearrangement links TRBV12-3 or TRBV12-4 to TRBJ1-3; TRBD1 is a possible D gene (5 bases). Deletions cut 6 bases from V and 7 bases from J, with 16 bases between. The CDR3 loop spans 14 amino acids. The CDR3 DNA reads as TGTGCCAGCAGGATACCGGGGGTGGAGAACACCATATATTTT. It specifies CASRIPGVENTIYF.

The sample holds a few counts of this clonotype. The DNA of the CDR3 is TGTGCCAGCAGCTTAGCAGCGGGGCGCAAAACCTACGAGCAGTACTTC. Protein sequence: CASSLAAGRKTYEQYF. The rearrangement uses TRBV7-2 and TRBJ2-7; TRBD2 matches at 7 bases. V dropped 0 bases and J dropped 2; count of bases not matched to a gene: 7. Looked up from germline, CDR1 is SGHTA and CDR2 is FQGNSA. The CDR3 covers 16 residues.

In its sample, this clonotype was seen many times. The V call is TRBV7-8, the J call TRBJ2-1; D may be TRBD2 (6 bases). Trimming removed 1 base from V and 14 bases from J, with 18 bases in between. The CDR3 totals 14 residues. CDR1 is SGHVS, CDR2 FQNEAQ, per germline. The CDR3 sequence: CASSLELAAFFKFF. In DNA, the CDR3 is TGTGCCAGCAGCTTAGAGTTAGCGGCGTTTTTTAAGTTCTTC.

This chain connects TRBV18 to TRBJ2-4, with TRBD2 identical over 12 bases. Germline CDR1 reads KGHSH; CDR2 reads LQKENI. Trimming removed 2 bases from V and 8 bases from J; junction bases left unmatched: 10. The CDR3 has 17 amino acids. CDR3 loop: CASSPTLAGGSGDIQYF. The CDR3 DNA sequence: TGTGCCAGCTCACCAACACTAGCGGGAGGCTCCGGGGACATTCAGTACTTC.

In its sample, this clonotype was seen many times. V usage is TRBV20-1 and J usage is TRBJ2-5; D is uncertain. Germline V gene data show CDR1 as DFQATT and CDR2 as SNEGSKA (reference sequence). This CDR3 region has 13 residues. V was clipped by 2 bases and J by 1 base, with 8 bases between them. As DNA, the CDR3 is TGCAGTGCTAGAAGGACCTTCCAAGAGACCCAGTACTTC. Protein product: CSARRTFQETQYF.

This clonotype has a handful of counts. The V call is TRBV7-2, the J call TRBJ2-5; D is ambiguous. CDR1 and CDR2 from the germline V gene are SGHTA and FQGNSA. The length of the CDR3 is 13 residues. V was trimmed by 4 bases and J by 4 bases, leaving 10 bases between them. CDR3 sequence reads: CASSSPSRETQYF. In DNA, the CDR3 is TGTGCCAGCAGCTCCCCTTCGAGAGAGACCCAGTACTTC. The full variable domain, completed using reference TRBV7-2 and TRBJ2-5, is GAGVSQSPSNKVTEKGKDVELRCDPISGHTALYWYRQSLGQGLEFLIYFQGNSAPDKSGLPSDRFSAERTGGSVSTLTIQRTQQEDSAVYLCASSSPSRETQYFGPGTRLLVL.